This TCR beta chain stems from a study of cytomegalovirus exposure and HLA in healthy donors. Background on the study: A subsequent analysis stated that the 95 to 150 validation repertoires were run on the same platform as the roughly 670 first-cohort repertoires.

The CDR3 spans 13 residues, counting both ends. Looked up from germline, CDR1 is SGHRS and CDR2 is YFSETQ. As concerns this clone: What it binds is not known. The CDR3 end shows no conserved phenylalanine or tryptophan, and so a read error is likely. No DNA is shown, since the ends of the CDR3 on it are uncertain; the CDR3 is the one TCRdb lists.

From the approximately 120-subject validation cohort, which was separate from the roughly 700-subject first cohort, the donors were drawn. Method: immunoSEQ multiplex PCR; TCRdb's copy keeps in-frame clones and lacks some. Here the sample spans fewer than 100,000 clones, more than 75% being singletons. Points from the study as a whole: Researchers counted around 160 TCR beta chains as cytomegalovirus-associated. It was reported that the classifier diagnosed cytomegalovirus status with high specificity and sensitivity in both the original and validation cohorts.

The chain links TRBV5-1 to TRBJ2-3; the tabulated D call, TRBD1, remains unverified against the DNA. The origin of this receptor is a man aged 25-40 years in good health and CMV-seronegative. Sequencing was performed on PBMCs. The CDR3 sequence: CASSPTPGTGLIL.